The clone carrying this T cell receptor (beta chain) showed up just a few times. The data derive from a study of cytomegalovirus exposure and HLA in healthy donors. Trimming stripped 6 bases from V and 3 bases from J, with 14 bases between. The germline V gene has CDR1 MDHEN and CDR2 SYDVKM. The CDR3 extends over 14 amino acids. Primers included in the PCR were 60 Vbeta and 13 Jbeta primers. The repertoire was sequenced with immunoSEQ multiplex PCR; TCRdb's copy has only in-frame clones and lacks some. The sample has 100,000 to 150,000 clones, just under 75% seen once. Specimen: PBMCs. The J gene is TRBJ1-2, the V gene TRBV28; D possibly corresponds to TRBD1 (5 bases). This TCR was recovered from a man aged 40-50 years in good health and CMV-seropositive. The CDR3 region is CASSPGFYDYGYTF. In DNA, the CDR3 is TGTGCCAGCAGCCCAGGGTTTTACGACTATGGCTACACCTTC.